The source of this T cell receptor (beta chain) is a study of blood T cells in healthy people across ages. As for this clonotype: Its antigen is not identified.

V was pared by 3 bases and J by 7 bases, with 11 bases of the junction left unmatched. Per germline, CDR1 MDHEN and CDR2 SYDVKM. CDR3 length: 15 amino acids. A second PCR of 7 to 11 cycles used a sample-barcoded 5' primer and a J-beta primer mix. One entry per CDR3 protein, called by TCRdb with MiXCR from the 5' RACE reads. The data hold hundreds of thousands of distinct CDR3 sequences, with 40% to 45% observed a single time. Study-level points and caveats: Per million T cells, TCR beta diversity dropped about linearly as age rose.

V usage is TRBV28 and J usage is TRBJ1-2; 7 nucleotides agree with TRBD1. The sample comprised blood. The TCR comes from a man of 80 years or more in good health. DNA for the CDR3: TGTGCCAGCAGTTTCCCGGGACAGAGGGTCCTTGGCTACACCTTC. Translated: CASSFPGQRVLGYTF.